Shown below are 29 T cell receptor beta chains from a single sample sequenced in a study of T cell repertoires and HLA-DP antigens. After about 15 days' expansion, CD4+ cells were restimulated about 23 h with HeLa expressing allogeneic DPB1. HeLa stimulator cells carried retrovirally transduced HLA-DPA1/DPB1, HLA-DM, invariant chain and CD80. Here immunoSEQ multiplex PCR was the method, and the copy in TCRdb shows in-frame clones only, minus some. The top ten hold under 60% of the sample, which has about 2,500 clones, approximately 74% seen once. Sequencing was done on a sample of CD137- CD4+ T cells from cultured PBMCs. The receptor set was obtained from a man aged 55 to 69 in good health and CMV-seronegative.

J is TRBJ2-1 and V is TRBV30; 12 bases agree with TRBD2. The CDR3 has 14 amino acids. Germline values: CDR1 GTSNPN, CDR2 SVGIG (reference sequence). Germline trimming cut 3 bases from V and 11 bases from J; bases unmatched to any gene: 8. The CDR3 DNA follows: TGTGCCTGGAGGACTAGCGGGAGTCGAGGGCAGCAGTTCTTC. As protein: CAWRTSGSRGQQFF.

This chain uses TRBV6-1 with TRBJ1-2, with 8 bases lining up with TRBD1. With V trimmed by 7 bases and J by 8 bases, 12 bases remained unmatched. The CDR3 runs to 14 residues. Germline V gives CDR1 MNHNS, CDR2 SASEGT. CDR3: CASTVAGGTEGYTF. In DNA, the CDR3 is TGTGCCAGCACAGTAGCAGGGGGCACGGAAGGCTACACCTTC.

The chain couples TRBV28 to TRBJ2-2; a weak D match, TRBD1 (5 bases). V lost 1 base to trimming and J lost 3 bases, with 9 bases between them. Germline assignment: CDR1 MDHEN and CDR2 SYDVKM. This CDR3 region has 15 residues. The CDR3 nucleotides read TGTGCCAGCAGTTTATTGGCCAGGGACACCGGGGAGCTGTTTTTT. It translates to CASSLLARDTGELFF.

This chain joins TRBV10-3 and TRBJ2-1; the match to TRBD2 covers 13 bases. This CDR3 contains 15 residues. J gave up 9 bases and V 3 bases, and 5 bases lay outside the gene matches. In germline, CDR1 is ENHRY, CDR2 SYGVKD. The CDR3 sequence: CAISELAGGPGEQFF. CDR3 sequence (DNA): TGTGCCATCAGTGAACTAGCGGGAGGGCCGGGTGAGCAGTTCTTC.

The chain employs TRBV6-5 and TRBJ2-1, with D perhaps TRBD2 (5 bases). Trimming stripped 0 bases from V and 6 bases from J, with 15 bases between. This CDR3 spans 16 amino acids. Germline loops: CDR1 MNHEY, CDR2 SVGAGI. Written as DNA, the CDR3 is TGTGCCAGCAGTTACTCTAGGACTGGGTGGGTCAATGAGCAGTTCTTC. Protein: CASSYSRTGWVNEQFF.

This clone has just a few counts. This rearrangement joins TRBV27 to TRBJ1-6; D possibly corresponds to TRBD1 (5 bases). Trimming removed 6 bases at V and 7 bases at J, with 13 bases between. The CDR3 has 14 residues. Per germline, CDR1 MNHEY and CDR2 SMNVEV (reference sequence). CDR3: CASRPGPGNSPLHF. Written as DNA, the CDR3 is TGTGCCAGCAGGCCGGGACCGGGCAATTCACCCCTCCACTTT.

This chain uses TRBV4-3 with TRBJ1-2, with no clear D. The CDR3 has 16 residues. CDR1 and CDR2 (germline): LGHNA, YSLEER. With 0 bases removed from V and 5 bases from J, the gap between germline ends came to 16 bases. The CDR3 reads CASSQDLEGGMYGYTF. Written as DNA, the CDR3 is TGCGCCAGCAGCCAAGATCTTGAGGGAGGGATGTATGGCTACACCTTC.

In its sample, this clone ranks as medium-sized (0.01 to 0.1%). CDR3 bases: TGTGCCAGCAGCTATATAGGGACAGGGGGCGATGGAAACACCATATATTTT. This codes for CASSYIGTGGDGNTIYF. The V call is TRBV7-2, the J call TRBJ1-3, with TRBD1 matching 12 bases. Germline V CDR1 and CDR2: SGHTA, FQGNSA. The CDR3 length is 17 residues. V trimming: 4 bases; J trimming: 3 bases; junction bases outside the gene matches: 7.

The genes are TRBV21-1 and TRBJ2-3; TRBD2, as called in the table, went unchecked against the DNA. TRBV21-1 is assigned pseudogene status. CDR3 length equals 18 residues. The CDR3, as DNA: TGTGCCAGCAGCACGCTCCTAGCGGGACCATTCCGCACAGATACGCAGTATTTT. Its protein is CASSTLLAGPFRTDTQYF.

This rearrangement joins TRBV6-1 to TRBJ2-5; 9 nucleotides align to TRBD1. This CDR3 is built from 15 residues. CDR1 is MNHNS, CDR2 SASEGT, per germline. The junction had 8 bases not matched to a gene; V was cut back by 4 bases and J by 5 bases. Here the CDR3 reads CASSGGQGSRETQYF. DNA for the CDR3: TGTGCCAGCAGTGGTGGACAGGGGAGTAGGGAGACCCAGTACTTC.

CDR3 DNA sequence: TGTGCCAGCAGCTTAAATCCCCAGGGGGCAGGAAACACCATATATTTT. Its translation is CASSLNPQGAGNTIYF. The chain uses TRBV7-3 and TRBJ1-3; TRBD1 agrees at 8 bases. Per the germline V gene, CDR1 is SGHTA and CDR2 is FQGTGA. With 1 base clipped from V and 4 bases from J, the junction kept 6 bases outside the gene matches. The CDR3 runs to 16 residues.

The chain joins TRBV5-8 to TRBJ2-6, with 9 bases fitting TRBD2. Germline V gene data show CDR1 as SGHTS and CDR2 as YDEGEE. The V and J ends lost 4 bases and 0 bases, in that order; junction bases with no gene match: 8. The CDR3 consists of 18 residues. The CDR3 sequence: CASSLLAGGPSGANVLTF. The CDR3 coding sequence is TGTGCCAGCAGCCTGCTCGCGGGAGGGCCCTCTGGGGCCAACGTCCTGACTTTC.

In this sample, this clone turned up once. This rearrangement joins TRBV4-3 to TRBJ2-2, with 8 bases that match TRBD1. Per the germline V gene, CDR1 is LGHNA and CDR2 is YSLEER. The ends lost 7 bases at V and 2 bases at J; junction bases unmatched: 15. This CDR3 comprises 18 residues. CDR3 DNA: TGCGCCAGCACCTCGAAACGACCCGGGACAGGAAACACCGGGGAGCTGTTTTTT. It translates to CASTSKRPGTGNTGELFF.

This rearrangement joins TRBV7-4 to TRBJ2-7, with TRBD2 matching 12 bases. V lost 5 bases, J lost 2 bases, and 4 bases stayed unmatched. Germline CDR1 SGHVT, CDR2 SQSDAQ. The CDR3 totals 15 residues. CDR3 DNA sequence: TGTGCCAGCAGCCAGAGACTAGCGGGGGCCTACGAGCAGTACTTC. Protein product: CASSQRLAGAYEQYF.

V is TRBV27 and J is TRBJ2-7, with TRBD1 matching 9 bases. Germline CDR1 MNHEY, CDR2 SMNVEV (reference sequence). The CDR3 contains 16 residues. Losses at the gene ends were 1 base for V and 2 bases for J; bases not matched to a gene: 6. In DNA form, the CDR3 reads TGTGCCAGCAGTTTATACAGGGGGCCTAGCCCCTACGAGCAGTACTTC. It yields the protein CASSLYRGPSPYEQYF.

V and J are TRBV5-6 and TRBJ1-1; D gene uncertain. V was cut by 2 bases and J by 1 base, with 12 bases left in between. Germline V gives CDR1 SGHDT, CDR2 YYEEEE. There are 15 residues in the CDR3. CDR3 in amino acids: CASSLVLQRNTEAFF. As DNA, the CDR3 is TGTGCCAGCAGCTTAGTTTTACAGAGGAACACTGAAGCTTTCTTT.

The gene calls are TRBV5-1 and TRBJ1-1, with D perhaps matching TRBD1 (5 bases). The CDR3 totals 14 residues. The V gene lost 0 bases and the J gene lost 5 bases, with 11 bases spanning the gap. Germline V CDR1 and CDR2: SGHRS, YFSETQ. CDR3 amino acids: CASSLVREGTEAFF. The CDR3 DNA sequence: TGCGCCAGCAGCTTGGTCAGGGAGGGTACTGAAGCTTTCTTT.

The rearrangement uses TRBV6-5 and TRBJ1-4; D gene ambiguous. V was shortened by 6 bases and J by 10 bases, with 18 bases between the two germline ends. This CDR3 has 14 residues. CDR1 and CDR2 from the germline V gene are MNHEY and SVGAGI. The CDR3: CASSTDYLRPKLFF. The CDR3 DNA reads TGTGCCAGCAGCACCGACTATCTACGGCCAAAACTGTTTTTT.

The gene calls are TRBV7-1 and TRBJ2-2; D is ambiguous. TRBV7-1 is classed as an ORF, of uncertain function. V was pared by 4 bases and J by 6 bases, with 12 bases between. This CDR3 has 14 residues. The CDR3, as DNA: TGTGCCAGCAGCTTAGTGGTCGCGCCCGGGGAGCTGTTTTTT. Residues: CASSLVVAPGELFF.

This clone appeared once. The chain joins TRBV6-6 to TRBJ1-4; 7 bases are shared with TRBD1. V gave up 4 bases and J gave up 8 bases; unmatched junction bases: 7. This CDR3 comprises 14 residues. Germline assignment: CDR1 MNHNY and CDR2 SVGAGI (reference sequence). CDR3 region: CASSFRQGPEKLFF. DNA of the CDR3: TGTGCCAGCAGTTTCCGACAGGGACCAGAAAAACTGTTTTTT.

J is TRBJ2-7 and V is TRBV6-6; D is undetermined. Germline V gene lookup returns CDR1 MNHNY and CDR2 SVGAGI (reference sequence). V gave up 2 bases and J gave up 7 bases, with 9 bases separating them. The CDR3 has 12 amino acids. The CDR3: CASSYGGREQYV. The CDR3 DNA reads as TGTGCCAGCAGTTACGGTGGTCGGGAGCAGTACGTC.

The V and J genes are TRBV21-1 and TRBJ1-5. TRBV21-1 counts as a pseudogene. CDR3 length: 17 residues. Written as DNA, the CDR3 is TGTGCCAGCAGCAGTCAACATAGGGTCGATAGCAATCAGCCCCAGCATTTT. Its translation is CASSSQHRVDSNQPQHF.

This chain links TRBV14 with TRBJ2-2, with D perhaps assigned TRBD1 or TRBD2 (6 bases each). Germline CDR1 SGHDN, CDR2 FVKESK. V was trimmed by 1 base and J by 4 bases, leaving 10 bases between them. This CDR3 is 15 amino acids long. CDR3 region: CASSQVGGGTGELFF. Written as DNA, the CDR3 is TGTGCCAGCAGCCAAGTCGGAGGGGGCACCGGGGAGCTGTTTTTT.

J is TRBJ1-4 and V is TRBV27, with D possibly matching TRBD1 (5 bases). Looked up from germline, CDR1 is MNHEY and CDR2 is SMNVEV (reference sequence). Deletions cut 0 bases from V and 7 bases from J, with 12 bases between. The CDR3 runs to 15 residues. CDR3 nucleotide sequence: TGTGCCAGCAGTTTATCACGGGACCGCGGTGAAAAACTGTTTTTT. It specifies CASSLSRDRGEKLFF.

The chain uses TRBV2 and TRBJ1-2, with 8 bases aligning to TRBD1. The CDR3 sequence is 15 residues long. Germline V gene lookup returns CDR1 SNHLY and CDR2 FYNNEI. The trim removed 4 bases at V and 7 bases at J, leaving 11 bases unmatched. The CDR3 protein is CASSGQRQGLGGYTF. The CDR3 nucleotides read TGTGCCAGCAGTGGTCAGAGACAGGGGTTGGGTGGCTACACCTTC.

This clone showed up just a few times. This chain links TRBV5-1 with TRBJ2-1, with 8 bases fitting TRBD2. The germline gives CDR1 SGHRS, CDR2 YFSETQ. The CDR3 covers 15 residues. The V gene end was trimmed by 4 bases and the J gene end by 8 bases; junction bases not matched to a gene: 11. CDR3 DNA: TGCGCCAGCAGCCCGAGGACGGCGGGAGGCCATGAGCAGTTCTTC. Translation: CASSPRTAGGHEQFF.

The V call is TRBV7-2, the J call TRBJ1-2; D unclear. CDR3 length: 13 residues. V dropped 4 bases and J dropped 7 bases, with 13 bases sitting between them. Germline CDR1 reads SGHTA; CDR2 reads FQGNSA. CDR3 nucleotides: TGTGCCAGCAGCTCGCCGTCTCGAGGTGGCTACACCTTC. Translated: CASSSPSRGGYTF.

The CDR3 DNA follows: TGTGCCAGCAGTGAAGCTGCGGGGGACTATGGCTACACCTTC. It translates to CASSEAAGDYGYTF. The chain combines TRBV6-1 with TRBJ1-2; weak D call: TRBD1 (5 bases). Germline V lookup: CDR1 MNHNS, CDR2 SASEGT. Trimming took 0 bases from V and 3 from J, leaving 8 bases between them. The length of the CDR3 is 14 residues.

This rearrangement joins TRBV7-2 to TRBJ2-5; TRBD2 matches at 11 bases. The CDR3 consists of 15 residues. The V gene's germline CDR1 is SGHTA and CDR2 FQGNSA. V trimming: 5 bases; J trimming: 5 bases; junction bases outside the gene matches: 7. This CDR3 is CASSILAGEGETQYF. CDR3 nucleotide sequence: TGTGCCAGCAGCATACTAGCGGGAGAGGGGGAGACCCAGTACTTC.